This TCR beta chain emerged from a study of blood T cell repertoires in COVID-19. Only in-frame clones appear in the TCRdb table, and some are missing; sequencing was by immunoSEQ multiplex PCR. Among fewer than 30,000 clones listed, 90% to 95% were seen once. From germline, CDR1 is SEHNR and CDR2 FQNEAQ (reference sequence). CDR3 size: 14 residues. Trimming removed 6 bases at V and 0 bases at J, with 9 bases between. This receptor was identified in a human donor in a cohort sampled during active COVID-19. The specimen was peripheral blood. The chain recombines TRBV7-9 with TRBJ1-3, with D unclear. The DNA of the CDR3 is TGTGCCAGCAGTCTAGATCGCTCTGGAAACACCATATATTTT. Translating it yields CASSLDRSGNTIYF.